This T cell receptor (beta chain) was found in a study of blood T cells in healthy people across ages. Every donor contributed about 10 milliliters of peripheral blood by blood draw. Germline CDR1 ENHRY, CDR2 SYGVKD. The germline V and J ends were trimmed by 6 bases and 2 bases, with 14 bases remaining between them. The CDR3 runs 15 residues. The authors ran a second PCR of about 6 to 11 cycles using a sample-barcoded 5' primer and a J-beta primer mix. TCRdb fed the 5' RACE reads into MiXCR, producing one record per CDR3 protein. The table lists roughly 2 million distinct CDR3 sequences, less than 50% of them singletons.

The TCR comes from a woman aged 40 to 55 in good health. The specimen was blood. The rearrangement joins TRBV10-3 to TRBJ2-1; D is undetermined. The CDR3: CAISTTRDAYNEQFF. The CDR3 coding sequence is TGTGCCATCAGCACAACCCGAGACGCCTACAATGAGCAGTTCTTC.